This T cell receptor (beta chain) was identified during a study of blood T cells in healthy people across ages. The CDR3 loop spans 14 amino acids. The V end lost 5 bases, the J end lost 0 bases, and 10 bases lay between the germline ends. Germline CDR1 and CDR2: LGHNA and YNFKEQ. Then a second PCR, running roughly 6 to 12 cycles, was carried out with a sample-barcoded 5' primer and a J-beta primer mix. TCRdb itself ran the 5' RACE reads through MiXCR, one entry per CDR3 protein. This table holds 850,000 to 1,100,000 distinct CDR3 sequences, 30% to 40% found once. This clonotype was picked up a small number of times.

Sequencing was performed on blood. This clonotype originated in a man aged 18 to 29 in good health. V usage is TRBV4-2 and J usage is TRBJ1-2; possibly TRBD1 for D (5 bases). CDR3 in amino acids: CASSARGTNYGYTF. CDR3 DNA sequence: TGTGCCAGCAGCGCTCGGGGGACTAACTATGGCTACACCTTC.